These 12 T cell receptor beta chains came from one sample sequenced in a study of shared clonotypes between healthy human individuals. Using immunoSEQ multiplex PCR, the repertoire was profiled, and TCRdb retains in-frame clones only, with some absent. This sample yields millions of clones, of which about 95% are seen a single time; 0.1% to 0.15% belongs to the top ten. The material sequenced was naive CD4+ T cells sorted from blood. Subset indicated: CD45RA+ positively selected. All receptors derive from a man aged 18 to 29 in good health.

On this clone: Other DNA sequences in the same sample also yield this CDR3. The chain recombines TRBV2 with TRBJ2-5; possible D gene TRBD1, 6 bases. The V gene's germline CDR1 is SNHLY and CDR2 FYNNEI. The CDR3 runs to 13 residues. The V gene lost 5 bases and the J gene lost 1 base, with 8 bases spanning the gap. As DNA, the CDR3 is TGTGCCAGCAGTAGGGGGATCCAAGAGACCCAGTACTTC. Its translation is CASSRGIQETQYF.

The V call is TRBV5-1, the J call TRBJ2-7; D possibly corresponds to TRBD2 (5 bases). The CDR3 has 16 residues. Trimming shortened V by 1 base and J by 2 bases, and 16 bases separated the two germline ends. From germline, CDR1 is SGHRS and CDR2 YFSETQ. DNA of the CDR3: TGCGCCAGCAGCTTGCCTCGAGGGCCTACCCCCTACGAGCAGTACTTC. This codes for CASSLPRGPTPYEQYF.

With regard to this clone: In the same sample, other DNA sequences code for this CDR3. The V gene is TRBV6-6, the J gene TRBJ1-1; D is uncertain. This CDR3 has 14 residues. Germline V CDR1 and CDR2: MNHNY, SVGAGI (reference sequence). V shed 2 bases and J shed 1 base, with 8 bases lying between them. CDR3 in amino acids: CASSYRVANTEAFF. The CDR3 nucleotides read TGTGCCAGCAGTTACAGGGTAGCGAACACTGAAGCTTTCTTT.

The chain carries TRBV7-8 and TRBJ1-3, with D hard to call. The CDR3 totals 14 residues. The V gene's germline CDR1 is SGHVS and CDR2 FQNEAQ. V was cut by 5 bases and J by 2 bases, with 10 bases left in between. The CDR3 region is CASSTSKPGNTIYF. CDR3 DNA: TGTGCCAGCAGCACGAGCAAGCCTGGAAACACCATATATTTT.

V is TRBV19 and J is TRBJ1-3; TRBD1 might be the D (5 bases). This CDR3 contains 14 residues. Germline CDR1 and CDR2: LNHDA and SQIVND (reference sequence). The ends were cut back, 7 bases at V and 0 bases at J, with 10 bases in the middle. Written as DNA, the CDR3 is TGTGCCAGTAAGGGCGACAGCTCTGGAAACACCATATATTTT. This encodes CASKGDSSGNTIYF. Using reference TRBV19 and TRBJ1-3 for the parts outside the CDR3, the full variable domain is DGGITQSPKYLFRKEGQNVTLSCEQNLNHDAMYWYRQDPGQGLRLIYYSQIVNDFQKGDIAEGYSVSREKKESFPLTVTSAQKNPTAFYLCASKGDSSGNTIYFGEGSWLTVV.

The chain carries TRBV11-2 and TRBJ2-3; tentatively, D is TRBD2 (6 bases). CDR1 and CDR2 (germline): SGHAT, FQNNGV. The CDR3 contains 17 residues. The germline V and J ends were trimmed by 1 base and 4 bases, with 18 bases remaining between them. The CDR3 bases are TGTGCCAGCAGCTTAGGGGTGCGGGGTGGCCCGTCAGATACGCAGTATTTT. This gives the protein CASSLGVRGGPSDTQYF.

J is TRBJ2-2 and V is TRBV27, with 9 bases matching TRBD1. The CDR3 sequence is 17 residues long. The germline V gene encodes CDR1 MNHEY and CDR2 SMNVEV (reference sequence). V shed 0 bases and J 4 bases; nucleotides not matched to a gene: 6. The CDR3 nucleotides are TGTGCCAGCAGTTTATCGCCGGGACAGGGTGGCACCGGGGAGCTGTTTTTT. This translates into CASSLSPGQGGTGELFF.

This chain connects TRBV5-1 to TRBJ2-7; possible D gene TRBD1, 6 bases. Germline V gene sequence: CDR1 SGHRS, CDR2 YFSETQ. V was cut by 3 bases and J by 7 bases, with 14 bases left in between. The CDR3 contains 13 residues. In DNA form, the CDR3 reads TGCGCCAGCAGCTCGCCGCCCGACAGGGAGCAGTACTTC. Its protein product is CASSSPPDREQYF.

The rearrangement links TRBV18 to TRBJ1-1, with D hard to call. Germline V gives CDR1 KGHSH, CDR2 LQKENI. The CDR3 totals 14 residues. Deletions cut 0 bases from V and 10 bases from J, with 15 bases between. CDR3 coding DNA: TGTGCCAGCTCACCACCAAGGCAGGCCTTGTCAGCTTTCTTT. It codes for CASSPPRQALSAFF.

The chain couples TRBV5-1 to TRBJ2-2; D not certain. Trimming stripped 0 bases from V and 5 bases from J, with 17 bases between. Per the germline V gene, CDR1 is SGHRS and CDR2 is YFSETQ. The CDR3 spans 17 residues. The CDR3 coding sequence is TGCGCCAGCAGCTTGGTTAGCCGGGCAAGCCTTACCGGGGAGCTGTTTTTT. This encodes CASSLVSRASLTGELFF.

The V call is TRBV6-6, the J call TRBJ2-7, with D perhaps matching TRBD2 (6 bases). V lost 2 bases, J lost 5 bases, and 19 bases lay in between. The germline gives CDR1 MNHNY, CDR2 SVGAGI (reference sequence). This CDR3 is built from 16 residues. The CDR3 here is CASSYMTGETRNEQYF. The DNA for the CDR3 is TGTGCCAGCAGTTACATGACGGGGGAGACGAGGAACGAGCAGTACTTC.

The CDR3 DNA reads as TGTGCCAGCAGGTTCGGGACAGACTACGAGCAGTACTTC. This sequence encodes CASRFGTDYEQYF. This rearrangement joins TRBV6-5 to TRBJ2-7; 7 nucleotides align to TRBD1. V shed 6 bases, J shed 3 bases, and the junction held 5 bases outside the gene matches. The germline V gene encodes CDR1 MNHEY and CDR2 SVGAGI. The CDR3 has 13 amino acids.